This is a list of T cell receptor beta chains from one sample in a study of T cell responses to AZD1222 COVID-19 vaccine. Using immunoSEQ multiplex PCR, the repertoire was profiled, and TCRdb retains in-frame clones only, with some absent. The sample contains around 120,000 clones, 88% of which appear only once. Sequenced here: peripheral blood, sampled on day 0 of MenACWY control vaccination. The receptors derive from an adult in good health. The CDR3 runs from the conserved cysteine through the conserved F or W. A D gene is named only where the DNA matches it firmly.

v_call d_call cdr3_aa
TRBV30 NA CAWSFNEKLFF
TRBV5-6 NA CASKQGTESPLHF
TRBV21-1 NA CASSEQGGDGYTF
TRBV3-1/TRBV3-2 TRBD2 CASSPWGGSGADTQYF
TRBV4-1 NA CASSQIRGGEQYF
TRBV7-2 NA CASSEGPVLYGYTF
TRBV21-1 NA CASNCRDSYNEQFF
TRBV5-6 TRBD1 CASSETGEDTEAFF
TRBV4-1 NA CASSQDPYSNQPQHF
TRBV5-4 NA CASSLGGVRSSYEQYF
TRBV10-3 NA CAIREGEFNTEAFF
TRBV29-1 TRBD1 CSAGQGGLNQPQHF
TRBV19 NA CASSIVDGELFF
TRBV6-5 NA CASSSRTSGTEAFF
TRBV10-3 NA CAISEGRLDNEQFF
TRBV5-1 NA CASSPGTDTKLFF
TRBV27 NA CASSLGLMGQPQHF
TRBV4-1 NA CASSLTLGAGVGDTEAFF
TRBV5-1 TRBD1 CASSLPGTGATGELFF
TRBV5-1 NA CASSLEGRNYGYTF
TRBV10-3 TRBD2 CAISDLASGASTDTQYF
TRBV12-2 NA CASRLDWGLPVENTEAFF
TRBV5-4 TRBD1 CASSSHRGLSGNTIYF
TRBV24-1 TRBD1 CATSDRQGSNYGYTF
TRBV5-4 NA CASSGPLGTDTQYF
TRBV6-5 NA CAIQTETQYF
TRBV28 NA CASSLGPIHEQYF
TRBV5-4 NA CASSFTGRSNYGYTF
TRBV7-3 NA CASSLGGAGTYNEQFF
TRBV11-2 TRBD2 CASGGIRSGRRNEQFF
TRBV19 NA CASGSSYEQYF